This section outlines one T cell receptor (beta chain) sequence together with its context. The antigen remains unidentified. The trim removed 1 base at V and 4 bases at J, leaving 6 bases unmatched. The germline CDR1 and CDR2 sequences are SGDLS and YYNGEE. The CDR3 contains 16 residues. The entry originates in a study of T-cell memory formation after mild COVID-19. Study in general: TCR clusters were mostly confined to one donor each. Overall study findings and caveats: CD4/CD8 balance characterized clones contracting day 15 to 85, and CD4+ skew characterized later expanders. Confirmation was lacking for SARS-CoV-2 specificity of second-wave clones that peaked on day 37.

Via MiXCR, TCRdb re-called the 5' RACE reads, giving one row per CDR3 protein. The table lists 350,000 or so distinct CDR3 sequences, 20% to 25% of them singletons. The TCR comes from a man aged 18 to 35 who had mild COVID-19 (a few samples of this study predate the infection). Cell type and time point are not known. The V and J genes are TRBV9 and TRBJ2-3, with 10 bases matching TRBD1. The sequenced sample was PBMCs or a T cell subset sorted from them (not recorded which). CDR3 residues: CASSVSDRGLADTQYF. The CDR3 nucleotides read TGTGCCAGCAGCGTATCCGACAGGGGGCTCGCAGATACGCAGTATTTT.